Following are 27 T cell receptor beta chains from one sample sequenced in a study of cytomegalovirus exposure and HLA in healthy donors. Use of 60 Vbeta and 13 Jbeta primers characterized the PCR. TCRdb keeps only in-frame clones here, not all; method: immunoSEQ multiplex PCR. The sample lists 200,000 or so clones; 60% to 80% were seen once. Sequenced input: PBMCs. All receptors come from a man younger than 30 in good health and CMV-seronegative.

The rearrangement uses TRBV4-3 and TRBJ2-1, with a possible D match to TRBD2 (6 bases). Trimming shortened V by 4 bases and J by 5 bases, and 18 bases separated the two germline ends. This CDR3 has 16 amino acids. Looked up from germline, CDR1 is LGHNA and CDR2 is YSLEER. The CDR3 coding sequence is TGCGCCAGCAGCCCCCACCTCCGGGAGTCAGACAATGAGCAGTTCTTC. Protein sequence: CASSPHLRESDNEQFF.

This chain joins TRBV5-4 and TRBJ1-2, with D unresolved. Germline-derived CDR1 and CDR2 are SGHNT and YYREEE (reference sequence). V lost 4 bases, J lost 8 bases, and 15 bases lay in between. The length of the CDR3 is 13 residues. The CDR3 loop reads CASSQEEGVGYTF. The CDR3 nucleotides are TGTGCCAGCAGCCAGGAGGAGGGTGTCGGCTACACCTTC.

This CDR3 is CAIDSTGDSDGYTF. DNA of the CDR3: TGCGCCATCGATAGTACAGGGGATTCCGATGGCTACACCTTC. This chain uses TRBV5-1 with TRBJ1-2; 7 bases line up with TRBD1. Germline assignment: CDR1 SGHRS and CDR2 YFSETQ. V lost 9 bases to trimming and J lost 6 bases; unmatched junction nucleotides: 14. This CDR3 comprises 14 residues.

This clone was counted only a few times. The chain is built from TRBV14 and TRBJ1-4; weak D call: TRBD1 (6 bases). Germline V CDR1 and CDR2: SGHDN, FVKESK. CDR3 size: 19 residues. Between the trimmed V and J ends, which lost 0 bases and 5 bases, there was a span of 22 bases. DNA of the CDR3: TGTGCCAGCAGCCAAGACCCCGCGGGGGCGCGGGTCTTGAATGAAAAACTGTTTTTT. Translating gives CASSQDPAGARVLNEKLFF.

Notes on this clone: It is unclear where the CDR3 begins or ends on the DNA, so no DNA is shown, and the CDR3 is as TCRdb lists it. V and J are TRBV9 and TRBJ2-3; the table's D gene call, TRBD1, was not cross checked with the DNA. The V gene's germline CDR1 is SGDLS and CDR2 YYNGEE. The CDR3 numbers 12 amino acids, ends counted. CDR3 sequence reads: CASSVGTGTEYF.

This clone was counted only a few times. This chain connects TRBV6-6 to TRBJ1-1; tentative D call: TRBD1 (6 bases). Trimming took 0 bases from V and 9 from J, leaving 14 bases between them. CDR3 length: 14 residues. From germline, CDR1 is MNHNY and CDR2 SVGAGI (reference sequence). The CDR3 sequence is CASSYSGATGQAFF. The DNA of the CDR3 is TGTGCCAGCAGTTACTCCGGGGCCACAGGGCAAGCTTTCTTT.

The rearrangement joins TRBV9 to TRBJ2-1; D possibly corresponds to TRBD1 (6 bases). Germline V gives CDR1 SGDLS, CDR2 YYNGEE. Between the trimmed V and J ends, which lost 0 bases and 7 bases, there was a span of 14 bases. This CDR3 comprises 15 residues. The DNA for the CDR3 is TGTGCCAGCAGCGTAGGGCAGGGGTTTGAAAATGAGCAGTTCTTC. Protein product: CASSVGQGFENEQFF.

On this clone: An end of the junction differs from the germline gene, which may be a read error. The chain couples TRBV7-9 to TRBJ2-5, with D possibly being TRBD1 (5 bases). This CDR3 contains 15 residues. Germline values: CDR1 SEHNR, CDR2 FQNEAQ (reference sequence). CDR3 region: CSSSLGFAGQETQYF. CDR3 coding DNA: TGTTCCAGCAGCCTTGGATTCGCAGGGCAAGAGACCCAGTACTTC.

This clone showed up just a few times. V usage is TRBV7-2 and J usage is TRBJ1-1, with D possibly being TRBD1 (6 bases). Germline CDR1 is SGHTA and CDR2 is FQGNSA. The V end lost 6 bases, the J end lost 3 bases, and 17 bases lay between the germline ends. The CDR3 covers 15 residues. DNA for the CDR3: TGTGCCAGCAGGAGGGGAGGGGGGACGGACACTGAAGCTTTCTTT. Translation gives CASRRGGGTDTEAFF.

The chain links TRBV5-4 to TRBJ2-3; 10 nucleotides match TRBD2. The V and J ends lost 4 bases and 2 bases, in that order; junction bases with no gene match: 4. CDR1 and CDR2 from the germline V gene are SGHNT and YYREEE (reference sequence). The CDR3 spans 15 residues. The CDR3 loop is CASSPAGGHTDTQYF. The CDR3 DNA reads TGTGCCAGCAGCCCAGCGGGAGGGCACACAGATACGCAGTATTTT.

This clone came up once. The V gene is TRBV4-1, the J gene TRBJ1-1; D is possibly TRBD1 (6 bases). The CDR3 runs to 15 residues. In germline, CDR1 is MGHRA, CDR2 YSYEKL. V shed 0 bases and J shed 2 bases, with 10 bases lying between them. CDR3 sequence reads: CASSQDRQVNTEAFF. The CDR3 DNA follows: TGCGCCAGCAGCCAAGACAGACAGGTCAACACTGAAGCTTTCTTT.

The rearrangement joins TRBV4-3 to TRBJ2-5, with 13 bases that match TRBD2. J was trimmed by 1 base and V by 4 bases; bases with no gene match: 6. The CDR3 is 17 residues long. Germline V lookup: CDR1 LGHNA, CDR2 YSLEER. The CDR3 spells CASSPGLAGVPQETQYF. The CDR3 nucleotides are TGCGCCAGCAGCCCCGGACTAGCGGGAGTTCCCCAAGAGACCCAGTACTTC.

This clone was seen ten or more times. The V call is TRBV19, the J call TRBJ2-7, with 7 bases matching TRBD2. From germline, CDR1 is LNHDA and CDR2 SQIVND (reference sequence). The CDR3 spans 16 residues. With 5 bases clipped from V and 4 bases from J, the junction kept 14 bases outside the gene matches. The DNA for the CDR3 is TGTGCCAGTAGTCCCCGCGCCGGGACTACGCCTTACGAGCAGTACTTC. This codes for CASSPRAGTTPYEQYF. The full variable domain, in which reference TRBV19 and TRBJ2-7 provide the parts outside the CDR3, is DGGITQSPKYLFRKEGQNVTLSCEQNLNHDAMYWYRQDPGQGLRLIYYSQIVNDFQKGDIAEGYSVSREKKESFPLTVTSAQKNPTAFYLCASSPRAGTTPYEQYFGPGTRLTVT.

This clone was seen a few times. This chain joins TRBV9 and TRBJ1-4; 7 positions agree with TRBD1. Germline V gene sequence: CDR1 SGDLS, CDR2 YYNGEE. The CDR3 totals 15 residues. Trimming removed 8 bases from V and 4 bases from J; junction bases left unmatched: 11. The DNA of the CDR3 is TGTGCCAGTGTCGGAGGACAGGCGATTAATGAAAAACTGTTTTTT. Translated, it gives CASVGGQAINEKLFF.

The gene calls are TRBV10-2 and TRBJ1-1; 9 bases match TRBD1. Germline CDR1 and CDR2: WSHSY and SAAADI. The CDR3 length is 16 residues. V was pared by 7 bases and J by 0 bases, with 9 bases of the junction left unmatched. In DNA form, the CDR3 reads TGCGCCAGCACATATAGGGGGACAGGGATGAACACTGAAGCTTTCTTT. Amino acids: CASTYRGTGMNTEAFF.

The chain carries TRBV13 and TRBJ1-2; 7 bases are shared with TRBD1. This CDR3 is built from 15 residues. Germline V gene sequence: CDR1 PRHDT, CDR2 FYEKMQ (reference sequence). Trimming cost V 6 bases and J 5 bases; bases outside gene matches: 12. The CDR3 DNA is TGTGCCAGCAGTCCCGGGACAGACGTCATGTATGGCTACACCTTC. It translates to CASSPGTDVMYGYTF.

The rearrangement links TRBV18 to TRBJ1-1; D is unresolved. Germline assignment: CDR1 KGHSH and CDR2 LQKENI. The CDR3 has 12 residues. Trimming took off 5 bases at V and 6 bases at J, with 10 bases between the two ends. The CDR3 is CASSATSAEAFF. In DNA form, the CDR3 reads TGTGCCAGCTCAGCTACGAGTGCTGAAGCTTTCTTT.

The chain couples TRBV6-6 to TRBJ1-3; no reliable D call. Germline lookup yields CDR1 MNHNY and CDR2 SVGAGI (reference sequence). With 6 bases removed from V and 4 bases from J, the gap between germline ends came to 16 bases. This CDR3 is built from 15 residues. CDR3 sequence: CASSGGSGGGNTIYF. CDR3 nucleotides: TGTGCCAGCAGCGGCGGGAGCGGAGGCGGAAACACCATATATTTT.

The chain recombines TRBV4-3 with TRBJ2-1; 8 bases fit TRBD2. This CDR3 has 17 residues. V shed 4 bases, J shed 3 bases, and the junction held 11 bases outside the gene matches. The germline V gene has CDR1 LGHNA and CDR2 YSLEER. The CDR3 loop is CASSRLEAGGGYNEQFF. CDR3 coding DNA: TGCGCCAGCAGCCGGTTAGAGGCGGGAGGCGGCTACAATGAGCAGTTCTTC.

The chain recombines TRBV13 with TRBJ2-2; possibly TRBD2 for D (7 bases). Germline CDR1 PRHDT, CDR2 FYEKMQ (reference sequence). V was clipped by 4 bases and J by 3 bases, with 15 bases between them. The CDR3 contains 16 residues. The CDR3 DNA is TGTGCCAGCAGCTCCCTGGCGGGGGCCTACACCGGGGAGCTGTTTTTT. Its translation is CASSSLAGAYTGELFF.

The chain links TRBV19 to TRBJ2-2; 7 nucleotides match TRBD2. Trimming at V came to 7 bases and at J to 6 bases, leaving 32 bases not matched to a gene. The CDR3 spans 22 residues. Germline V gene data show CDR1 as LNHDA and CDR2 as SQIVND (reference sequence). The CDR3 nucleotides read TGTGCCAGTAAAAACAATAGGGTCCCGATGGCGGGAGCACTACGGGGGGCCGGGGAGCTGTTTTTT. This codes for CASKNNRVPMAGALRGAGELFF.

The CDR3 DNA sequence: TGTGCCAGCAGCTGGGGGGGTGTGGACACCGGGGAGCTGTTTTTT. It encodes CASSWGGVDTGELFF. This sequence joins TRBV11-2 and TRBJ2-2; 7 nucleotides line up with TRBD2. This CDR3 comprises 15 residues. From germline, CDR1 is SGHAT and CDR2 FQNNGV. After removal of 4 bases from V and 3 bases from J, the junction contained 5 bases not matched to a gene.

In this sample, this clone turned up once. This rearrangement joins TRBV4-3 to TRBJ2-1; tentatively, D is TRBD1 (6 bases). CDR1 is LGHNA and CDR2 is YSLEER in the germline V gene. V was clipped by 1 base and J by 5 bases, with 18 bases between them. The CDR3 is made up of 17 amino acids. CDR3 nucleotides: TGCGCCAGCAGCCAAGCCCTGCCGGGACACCCGAACAATGAGCAGTTCTTC. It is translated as CASSQALPGHPNNEQFF.

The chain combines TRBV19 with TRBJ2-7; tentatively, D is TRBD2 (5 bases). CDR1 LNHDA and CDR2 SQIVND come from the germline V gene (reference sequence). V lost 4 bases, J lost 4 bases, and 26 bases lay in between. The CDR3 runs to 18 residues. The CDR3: CASSRDSGIAIYSYEQYF. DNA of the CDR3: TGTGCCAGTAGTAGGGATTCCGGGATCGCCATCTACTCGTACGAGCAGTACTTC.

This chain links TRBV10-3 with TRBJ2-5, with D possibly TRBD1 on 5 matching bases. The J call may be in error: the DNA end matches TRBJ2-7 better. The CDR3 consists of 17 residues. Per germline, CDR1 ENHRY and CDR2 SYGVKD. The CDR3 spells CAISDQGRSSIVYEQYF. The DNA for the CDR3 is TGTGCCATCAGTGATCAGGGTAGGTCCTCAATCGTCTACGAGCAGTACTTC.

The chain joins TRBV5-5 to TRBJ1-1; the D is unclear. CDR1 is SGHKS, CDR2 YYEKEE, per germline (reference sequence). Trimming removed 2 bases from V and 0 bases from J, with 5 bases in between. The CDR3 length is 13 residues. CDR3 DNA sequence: TGTGCCAGCAGCTTTTCAGTGAACACTGAAGCTTTCTTT. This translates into CASSFSVNTEAFF.

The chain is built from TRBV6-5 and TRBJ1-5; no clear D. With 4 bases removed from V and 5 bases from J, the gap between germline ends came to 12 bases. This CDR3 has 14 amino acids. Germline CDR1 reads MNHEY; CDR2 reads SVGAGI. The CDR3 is CASSSTTGDQPQHF. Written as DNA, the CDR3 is TGTGCCAGCAGTTCCACGACGGGAGATCAGCCCCAGCATTTT.